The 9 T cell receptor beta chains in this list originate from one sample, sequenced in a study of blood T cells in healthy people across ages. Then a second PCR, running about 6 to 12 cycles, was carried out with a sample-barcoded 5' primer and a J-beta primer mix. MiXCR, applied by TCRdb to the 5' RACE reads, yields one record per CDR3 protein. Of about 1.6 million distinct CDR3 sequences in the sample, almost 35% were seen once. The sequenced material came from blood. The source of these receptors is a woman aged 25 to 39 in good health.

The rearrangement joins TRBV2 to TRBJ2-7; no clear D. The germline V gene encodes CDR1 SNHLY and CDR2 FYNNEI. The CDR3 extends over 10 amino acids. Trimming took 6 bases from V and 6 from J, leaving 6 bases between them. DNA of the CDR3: TGTGCCAGCAGGGCTTTCGAGCAGTACTTC. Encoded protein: CASRAFEQYF.

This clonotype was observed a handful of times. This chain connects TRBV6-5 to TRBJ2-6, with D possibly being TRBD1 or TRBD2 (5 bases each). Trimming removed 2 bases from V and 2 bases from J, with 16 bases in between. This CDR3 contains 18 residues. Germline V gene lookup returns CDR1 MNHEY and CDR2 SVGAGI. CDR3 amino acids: CASSYPGRRLTGANVLTF. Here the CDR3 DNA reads TGTGCCAGCAGTTACCCGGGACGGAGATTAACTGGGGCCAACGTCCTGACTTTC.

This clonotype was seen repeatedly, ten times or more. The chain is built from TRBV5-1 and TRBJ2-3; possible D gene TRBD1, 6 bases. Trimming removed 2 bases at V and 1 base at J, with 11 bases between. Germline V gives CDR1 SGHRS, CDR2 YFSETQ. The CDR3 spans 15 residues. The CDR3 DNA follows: TGCGCCAGCAGCTTTGGACAGCCTGGCACAGATACGCAGTATTTT. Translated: CASSFGQPGTDTQYF.

The CDR3 DNA is TGTGCCAGCAGACCCCGGGGGACGAACACTGAAGCTTTCTTT. This gives the protein CASRPRGTNTEAFF. The chain is built from TRBV6-6 and TRBJ1-1; TRBD1 is a possible D gene (5 bases). Deletions cut 6 bases from V and 1 base from J, with 12 bases between. The CDR3 loop spans 14 amino acids. Germline V gives CDR1 MNHNY, CDR2 SVGAGI (reference sequence).

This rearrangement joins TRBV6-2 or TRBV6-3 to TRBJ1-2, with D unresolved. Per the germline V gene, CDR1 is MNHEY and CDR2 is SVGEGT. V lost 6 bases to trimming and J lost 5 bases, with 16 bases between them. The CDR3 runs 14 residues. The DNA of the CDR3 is TGTGCCAGCAGGGGCGAGGGCGCTGGGTATGGCTACACCTTC. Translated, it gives CASRGEGAGYGYTF.

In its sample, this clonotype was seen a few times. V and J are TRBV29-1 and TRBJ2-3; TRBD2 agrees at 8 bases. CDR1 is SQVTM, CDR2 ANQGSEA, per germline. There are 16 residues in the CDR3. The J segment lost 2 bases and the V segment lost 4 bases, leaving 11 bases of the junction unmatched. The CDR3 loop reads CSVGGLGRGYTDTQYF. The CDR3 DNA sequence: TGCAGCGTTGGGGGACTAGGAAGGGGATACACAGATACGCAGTATTTT.

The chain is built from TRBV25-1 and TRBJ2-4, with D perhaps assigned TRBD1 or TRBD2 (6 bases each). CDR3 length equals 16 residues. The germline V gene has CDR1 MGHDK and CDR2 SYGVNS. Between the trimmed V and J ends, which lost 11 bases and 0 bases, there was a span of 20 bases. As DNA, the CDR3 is TGTGCCCCCAAGGGGGGAAACGGGGGAGCCAAAAACATTCAGTACTTC. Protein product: CAPKGGNGGAKNIQYF.

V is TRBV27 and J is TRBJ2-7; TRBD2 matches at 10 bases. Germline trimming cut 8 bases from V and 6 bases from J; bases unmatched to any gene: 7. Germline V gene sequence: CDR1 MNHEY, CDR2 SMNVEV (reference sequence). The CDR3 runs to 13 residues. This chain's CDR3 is CASGPSGRGEQYF. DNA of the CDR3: TGTGCCAGCGGCCCTAGCGGGAGAGGCGAGCAGTACTTC.

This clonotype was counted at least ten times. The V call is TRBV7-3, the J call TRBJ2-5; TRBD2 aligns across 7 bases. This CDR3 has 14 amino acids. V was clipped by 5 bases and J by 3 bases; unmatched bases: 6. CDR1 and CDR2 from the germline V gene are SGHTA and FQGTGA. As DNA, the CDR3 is TGTGCCAGCAGCCTAGGGGCGGGAGAAGAGACCCAGTACTTC. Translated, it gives CASSLGAGEETQYF.